These 2 T cell receptor beta chains originate from one sample sequenced in a study of blood T cell repertoires in COVID-19. Libraries were prepared by immunoSEQ multiplex PCR; TCRdb keeps only in-frame clonotypes and omits some of them. This table has 140,000 to 150,000 clones, more than 70% appearing once. The sequenced sample was peripheral blood. All receptors come from a human donor in a cohort sampled during active COVID-19.

The J gene is TRBJ1-2, the V gene TRBV6-5, with TRBD1 matching over 9 bases. This CDR3 has 15 residues. Losses at the gene ends were 2 bases for V and 5 bases for J; bases not matched to a gene: 6. CDR1 is MNHEY, CDR2 SVGAGI, per germline. CDR3 sequence reads: CASSYRDRATYGYTF. DNA for the CDR3: TGTGCCAGCAGTTACAGGGACAGGGCAACTTATGGCTACACCTTC.

The chain recombines TRBV7-2 with TRBJ2-7; 8 bases match TRBD1. The CDR3 is 15 amino acids. The germline gives CDR1 SGHTA, CDR2 FQGNSA. Trimming at V came to 5 bases and at J to 6 bases, leaving 12 bases not matched to a gene. This chain's CDR3 is CASSRNGQGVAEQYF. DNA for the CDR3: TGTGCCAGCAGCCGGAACGGACAGGGTGTCGCCGAGCAGTACTTC.